The rows below give T cell receptor beta chains drawn from one sample of a study of T cell responses to AZD1222 COVID-19 vaccine. The method was immunoSEQ multiplex PCR; TCRdb's version includes in-frame clones alone and lacks a portion of them. The sample includes approximately 150,000 clones, about 91% of them seen just once. The sample was peripheral blood, taken on day 0 of AZD1222 vaccination. Source of these receptors: an adult in good health. Both conserved end residues are part of each CDR3. D genes are given only for firm matches. Some rows have no size entry. The others give once, few or many, or a class for an expanded clone.

TRBD2,once,TRBJ2-3,18,TRBV4-1,CASSQEFISGRVLDTQYF,TGCGCCAGCAGCCAAGAGTTTATAAGCGGGAGGGTCTTAGATACGCAGTATTTT
TRBD2,once,TRBJ2-7,15,TRBV11-2,CASSLDLGGYYEQYF,TGTGCCAGCAGCTTAGATCTGGGAGGGTACTACGAGCAGTACTTC
TRBD2,.,TRBJ2-1,13,TRBV25-1,CASRQLATNEQFF,TGTGCCAGCAGGCAACTAGCGACCAATGAGCAGTTCTTC
.,.,TRBJ1-1,14,TRBV9,CASSVGGANTEAFF,TGTGCCAGCAGCGTAGGAGGGGCGAACACTGAAGCTTTCTTT
TRBD1,.,TRBJ1-1,15,TRBV5-1,CASSSTGEMNTEAFF,TGCGCCAGCAGTTCAACAGGGGAAATGAACACTGAAGCTTTCTTT
.,.,TRBJ1-6,13,TRBV6-2/TRBV6-3,CASTPRYNSPLHF,TGTGCCAGCACCCCAAGGTATAATTCACCCCTCCACTTT
TRBD1,.,TRBJ2-7,15,TRBV19,CASTLSGTGYYEQYF,TGTGCCAGTACCTTATCCGGGACAGGGTATTACGAGCAGTACTTC
.,.,TRBJ2-1,14,TRBV9,CASSLAGVNNEQFF,TGTGCCAGCAGCCTAGCCGGGGTCAACAATGAGCAGTTCTTC
.,.,TRBJ1-6,14,TRBV2,CASGGRAYNSPLHF,TGTGCCAGCGGGGGTAGAGCTTATAATTCACCCCTCCACTTT
.,.,TRBJ2-3,17,TRBV7-9,CASSWDYRGVDTDTQYF,TGTGCCAGCAGCTGGGATTATCGGGGCGTCGACACAGATACGCAGTATTTT
.,.,TRBJ1-2,13,TRBV3-1/TRBV3-2,CASSPPGNYGYTF,TGTGCCAGCAGCCCCCCGGGGAACTATGGCTACACCTTC
TRBD1,.,TRBJ1-5,16,TRBV4-3,CASSQEGGGRGQPQHF,TGCGCCAGCAGCCAAGAAGGGGGCGGAAGAGGTCAGCCCCAGCATTTT
.,.,TRBJ1-1,12,TRBV6-5,CASKAYSTEAFF,TGTGCCAGCAAAGCGTACAGCACTGAAGCTTTCTTT
.,.,TRBJ2-5,14,TRBV6-5,CASSYSGRWETQYF,TGTGCCAGCAGTTACTCGGGCAGATGGGAGACCCAGTACTTC
.,.,TRBJ2-3,16,TRBV5-1,CASSLSGATSTDTQYF,TGCGCCAGCAGCTTATCAGGGGCCACTAGCACAGATACGCAGTATTTT
.,once,TRBJ1-1,13,TRBV9,CASSVDRNTEAFF,TGTGCCAGCAGCGTAGACAGGAACACTGAAGCTTTCTTT
.,.,TRBJ1-4,13,TRBV6-6,CASSSHPNEKLFF,TGTGCCAGCAGTTCCCACCCTAATGAAAAACTGTTTTTT
TRBD1,.,TRBJ2-1,15,TRBV30,CAWSRQGAGYNEQFF,TGTGCCTGGAGCCGACAGGGGGCAGGTTACAATGAGCAGTTCTTC
TRBD1,.,TRBJ1-2,15,TRBV27,CASSLFTGQGNGYTF,TGTGCCAGCAGTTTATTCACAGGACAGGGGAATGGCTACACCTTC
.,.,TRBJ1-3,16,TRBV3-1/TRBV3-2,CASSQASQIPGNTIYF,TGTGCCAGCAGCCAAGCGTCACAGATTCCCGGAAACACCATATATTTT
.,.,TRBJ1-2,16,TRBV27,CASSSPGPGLGYGYTF,TGTGCCAGCAGTTCCCCTGGACCGGGGCTTGGCTATGGCTACACCTTC
.,.,TRBJ1-4,12,TRBV18,CASSPGPEKLFF,TGTGCCAGCTCACCTGGTCCCGAAAAACTGTTTTTT
.,.,TRBJ2-5,15,TRBV15,CATSRGPEFQETQYF,TGTGCCACCAGCAGAGGGCCGGAGTTCCAAGAGACCCAGTACTTC
TRBD2,.,TRBJ2-7,14,TRBV5-1,CASSLTSGGYEQYF,TGCGCCAGCAGCTTGACTAGCGGGGGGTACGAGCAGTACTTC
.,.,TRBJ2-7,16,TRBV11-2,CASSSRRGKPTYEQYF,TGTGCCAGCAGCTCAAGACGGGGGAAACCCACCTACGAGCAGTACTTC
TRBD1,.,TRBJ2-2,16,TRBV19,CASSIEETGMVGELFF,TGTGCCAGTAGTATTGAGGAGACAGGGATGGTCGGGGAGCTGTTTTTT